This T cell receptor (beta chain) was identified in a study of T cells in Graves' hyperthyroidism and ophthalmopathy. Overall study: Peripheral blood draws took place at initial diagnosis, ahead of any treatment.

This clonotype was detected many times. Its antigen remains unidentified. Study-level findings and limits: A model using 13 V-J features told ophthalmopathy apart from stable hyperthyroidism. Ophthalmopathy got predicted by the model a median roughly six months before its onset. Clonotypes that were expanded in thyroid above 0.001 mostly appeared in blood too.

The V gene's germline CDR1 is MNHEY and CDR2 SMNVEV (reference sequence). The CDR3 covers 14 residues. V gave up 5 bases and J gave up 5 bases, with 14 bases separating them. TCR beta CDR3 regions were amplified from RNA. First-round RT-PCR with HTBI primers amplified the TCR CDR3 region. One entry per CDR3 protein, called by TCRdb with MiXCR from the multiplex PCR reads. Among approximately 200,000 distinct CDR3 sequences listed, 15% to 20% were seen once. The source of this sequence is a man in his forties with Graves' hyperthyroidism. Material for sequencing was blood. The rearrangement links TRBV27 to TRBJ2-3; D is perhaps TRBD2 (5 bases). The CDR3 protein is CASSSRGIIDTQYF. The CDR3 DNA reads as TGTGCCAGCAGTAGCCGGGGAATTATAGATACGCAGTATTTT.